This T cell receptor (beta chain) was profiled in a study of PD-1 blockade in mismatch repair-deficient tumors. A word on this clone: What it binds is unknown.

The V end was cut by 6 bases, the J end by 6 bases, with 9 bases between. Germline loops: CDR1 SNHLY, CDR2 FYNNEI. The CDR3 length is 11 residues. The study's findings and limits: After pembrolizumab, tumor-resident clones rose rapidly, then generally contracted before radiologic responses.

Clones were read by immunoSEQ multiplex PCR, and TCRdb kept only the in-frame ones, dropping some. The sample lists some 120,000 clones, about three quarters occurring once. This receptor was obtained from an adult with mismatch repair-deficient cancer. V is TRBV2 and J is TRBJ2-7; D unclear. Specimen: peripheral blood, collected 60 weeks after starting pembrolizumab. The CDR3 loop is CASRYGGEQYF. The DNA for the CDR3 is TGTGCCAGCAGGTACGGCGGCGAGCAGTACTTC.